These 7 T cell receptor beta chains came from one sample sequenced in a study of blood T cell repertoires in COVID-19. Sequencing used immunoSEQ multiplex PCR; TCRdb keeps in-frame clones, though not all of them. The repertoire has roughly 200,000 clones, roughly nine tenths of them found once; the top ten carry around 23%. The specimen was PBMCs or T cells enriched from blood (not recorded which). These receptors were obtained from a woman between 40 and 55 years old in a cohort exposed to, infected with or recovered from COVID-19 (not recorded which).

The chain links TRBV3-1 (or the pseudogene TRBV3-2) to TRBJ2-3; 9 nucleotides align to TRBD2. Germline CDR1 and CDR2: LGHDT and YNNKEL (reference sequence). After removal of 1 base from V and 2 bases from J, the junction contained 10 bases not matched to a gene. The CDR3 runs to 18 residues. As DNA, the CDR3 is TGTGCCAGCAGCCAAGTCCACCCTAGCGGGACCTACACAGATACGCAGTATTTT. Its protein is CASSQVHPSGTYTDTQYF.

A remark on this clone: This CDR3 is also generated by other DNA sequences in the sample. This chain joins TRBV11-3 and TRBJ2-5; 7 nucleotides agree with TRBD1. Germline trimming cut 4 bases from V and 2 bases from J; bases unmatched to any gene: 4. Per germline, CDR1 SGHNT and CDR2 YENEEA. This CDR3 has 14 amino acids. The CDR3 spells CASSSRQGQETQYF. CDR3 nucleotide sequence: TGTGCCAGCAGCTCGAGACAGGGTCAAGAGACCCAGTACTTC.

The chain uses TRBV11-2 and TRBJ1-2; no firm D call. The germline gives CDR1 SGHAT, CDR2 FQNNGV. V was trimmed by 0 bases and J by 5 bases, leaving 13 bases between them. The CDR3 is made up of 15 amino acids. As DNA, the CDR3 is TGTGCCAGCAGCTTAGATTACGGAGAGCAATATGGCTACACCTTC. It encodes CASSLDYGEQYGYTF.

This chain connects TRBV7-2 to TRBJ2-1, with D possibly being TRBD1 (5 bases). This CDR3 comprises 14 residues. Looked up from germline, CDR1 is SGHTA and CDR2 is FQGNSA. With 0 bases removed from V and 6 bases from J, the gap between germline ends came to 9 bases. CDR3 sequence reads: CASSLAWTTNEQFF. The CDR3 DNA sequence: TGTGCCAGCAGCTTAGCGTGGACAACCAATGAGCAGTTCTTC.

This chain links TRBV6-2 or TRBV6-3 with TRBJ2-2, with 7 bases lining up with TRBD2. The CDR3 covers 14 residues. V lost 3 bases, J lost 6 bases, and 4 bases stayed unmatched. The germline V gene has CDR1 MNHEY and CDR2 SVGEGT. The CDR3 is CASSYSGGAGELFF. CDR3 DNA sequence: TGTGCCAGCAGTTATAGTGGGGGGGCCGGGGAGCTGTTTTTT.

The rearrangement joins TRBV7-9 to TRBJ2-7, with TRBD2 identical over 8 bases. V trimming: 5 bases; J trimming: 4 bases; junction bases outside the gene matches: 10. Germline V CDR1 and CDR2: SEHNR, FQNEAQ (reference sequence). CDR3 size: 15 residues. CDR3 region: CASSPPGLGRYEQYF. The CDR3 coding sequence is TGTGCCAGCAGCCCCCCGGGACTAGGCCGTTACGAGCAGTACTTC.

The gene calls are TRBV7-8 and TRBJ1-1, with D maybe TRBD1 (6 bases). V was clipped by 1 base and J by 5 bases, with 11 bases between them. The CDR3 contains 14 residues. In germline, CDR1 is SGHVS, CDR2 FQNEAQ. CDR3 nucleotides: TGTGCCAGCAGCTTAGAGGGAGGGGGTACTGAAGCTTTCTTT. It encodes CASSLEGGGTEAFF.